These 17 T cell receptor beta chains were sequenced from one sample in a study of cytotoxic CD8 clonotypes in ibrutinib-treated CLL. The data were produced by immunoSEQ multiplex PCR, yet TCRdb's version contains in-frame clones alone and is incomplete. The table shows around 160,000 clones, with 81% occurring only once. This sample comprised PBMCs, obtained after 12 months of ibrutinib treatment. The receptor source for this set is a human donor with chronic lymphocytic leukemia.

In this sample, this clone turned up once. The V and J genes are TRBV6-1 and TRBJ2-5; D is unresolved. With 2 bases removed from V and 5 bases from J, the gap between germline ends came to 3 bases. Germline V gene data show CDR1 as MNHNS and CDR2 as SASEGT. The CDR3 is 11 amino acids. CDR3 region: CASSEWETQYF. CDR3 DNA: TGTGCCAGCAGTGAATGGGAGACCCAGTACTTC.

This clone occurred once. This chain connects TRBV28 to TRBJ1-1; 7 bases fit TRBD1. From germline, CDR1 is MDHEN and CDR2 SYDVKM. Losses at the gene ends were 6 bases for V and 5 bases for J; bases not matched to a gene: 12. The CDR3 consists of 15 residues. The CDR3 loop is CASSYSAGGRTEAFF. The CDR3 coding sequence is TGTGCCAGCAGCTACTCGGCAGGGGGGCGAACTGAAGCTTTCTTT.

The chain employs TRBV5-1 and TRBJ2-2, with unresolved D. In germline, CDR1 is SGHRS, CDR2 YFSETQ. CDR3 size: 14 residues. V dropped 0 bases and J dropped 5 bases, with 8 bases sitting between them. The CDR3 DNA reads as TGCGCCAGCAGCTTGGAAACAGAAACCGGGGAGCTGTTTTTT. Encoded protein: CASSLETETGELFF.

This chain links TRBV7-3 with TRBJ2-2, with 7 bases matching TRBD2. Trimming took 4 bases from V and 4 from J; bases not matched to a gene: 3. This CDR3 has 14 amino acids. CDR1 and CDR2 (germline): SGHTA, FQGTGA. CDR3 loop: CASSSPGGTGELFF. CDR3 bases: TGTGCCAGCAGCTCTCCGGGGGGCACCGGGGAGCTGTTTTTT. The full variable domain, rest sourced from reference TRBV7-3 and TRBJ2-2, is GAGVSQTPSNKVTEKGKYVELRCDPISGHTALYWYRQSLGQGPEFLIYFQGTGAADDSGLPNDRFFAVRPEGSVSTLKIQRTERGDSAVYLCASSSPGGTGELFFGEGSRLTVL.

This clone is a singleton in its sample. The chain has TRBV28 and TRBJ1-5, with D maybe TRBD1 (5 bases). Germline values: CDR1 MDHEN, CDR2 SYDVKM. Trimming shortened V by 7 bases and J by 3 bases, and 13 bases separated the two germline ends. The CDR3 has 14 residues. CDR3 in amino acids: CASMGGVYNQPQHF. The CDR3 DNA reads as TGTGCCAGCATGGGGGGGGTTTACAATCAGCCCCAGCATTTT.

The rearrangement links TRBV27 to TRBJ2-1; D gene unclear. The CDR3 has 15 amino acids. Trimming stripped 3 bases from V and 2 bases from J, with 11 bases between. Per the germline V gene, CDR1 is MNHEY and CDR2 is SMNVEV (reference sequence). The CDR3 region is CASSFESVAYNEQFF. The CDR3 DNA sequence: TGTGCCAGCAGTTTCGAGTCGGTTGCCTACAATGAGCAGTTCTTC.

This chain connects TRBV2 to TRBJ2-5, with TRBD1 as a possible D gene (5 bases). Per the germline V gene, CDR1 is SNHLY and CDR2 is FYNNEI. The CDR3 has 13 amino acids. The ends were cut back, 2 bases at V and 5 bases at J, with 9 bases in the middle. CDR3 residues: CASSEQGGETQYF. CDR3 bases: TGTGCCAGCAGTGAACAGGGTGGTGAGACCCAGTACTTC.

The chain has TRBV28 and TRBJ1-1; no reliable D call. This CDR3 is built from 18 residues. CDR1 is MDHEN and CDR2 is SYDVKM in the germline V gene. Between the trimmed V and J ends, which lost 4 bases and 1 base, there was a span of 22 bases. The CDR3 nucleotides are TGTGCCAGCAGTTATTCAACCCTGCTCATGACGCGGAACACTGAAGCTTTCTTT. Amino acids: CASSYSTLLMTRNTEAFF.

V usage is TRBV19 and J usage is TRBJ1-4; 9 bases are shared with TRBD1. The germline CDR1 and CDR2 sequences are LNHDA and SQIVND (reference sequence). The length of the CDR3 is 15 residues. V shed 6 bases, J shed 5 bases, and the junction held 7 bases outside the gene matches. The CDR3 spells CASSTPGTGNEKLFF. The DNA of the CDR3 is TGTGCCAGTAGCACCCCCGGGACAGGGAATGAAAAACTGTTTTTT. Using reference TRBV19 and TRBJ1-4 for the parts outside the CDR3, the full variable domain is DGGITQSPKYLFRKEGQNVTLSCEQNLNHDAMYWYRQDPGQGLRLIYYSQIVNDFQKGDIAEGYSVSREKKESFPLTVTSAQKNPTAFYLCASSTPGTGNEKLFFGSGTQLSVL.

V gene TRBV4-2 combines with J gene TRBJ2-3; 7 bases are a match to TRBD2. With 1 base clipped from V and 4 bases from J, the junction kept 14 bases outside the gene matches. This CDR3 is 18 amino acids long. The germline CDR1 and CDR2 sequences are LGHNA and YNFKEQ. The DNA of the CDR3 is TGTGCCAGCAGCCAAGGAGAGCGGGGACCTAGTGGGGCAGATACGCAGTATTTT. Protein product: CASSQGERGPSGADTQYF.

The rearrangement links TRBV6-5 to TRBJ1-3; D may be TRBD1 (6 bases). From germline, CDR1 is MNHEY and CDR2 SVGAGI. Trimming cost V 5 bases and J 0 bases, with 8 bases left between them. The CDR3 sequence is 14 residues long. The CDR3 coding sequence is TGTGCCAGCAGTATAGGGGGCTCTGGAAACACCATATATTTT. Its protein product is CASSIGGSGNTIYF.

The chain links TRBV5-4 to TRBJ2-1, with D possibly TRBD2 on 6 matching bases. There are 12 residues in the CDR3. The germline V gene encodes CDR1 SGHNT and CDR2 YYREEE (reference sequence). The germline V and J ends were trimmed by 4 bases and 13 bases, with 15 bases remaining between them. The CDR3 spells CASSPTSDRQFF. The CDR3 DNA reads as TGTGCCAGCAGCCCGACTAGTGACAGACAGTTCTTC.

The chain is built from TRBV27 and TRBJ1-5; 9 bases match TRBD1. The J segment lost 4 bases and the V segment lost 4 bases, leaving 5 bases of the junction unmatched. The CDR3 is made up of 15 amino acids. Germline V gene data show CDR1 as MNHEY and CDR2 as SMNVEV (reference sequence). CDR3 region: CASSWGGTGNQPQHF. The CDR3 region has the DNA TGTGCCAGCAGTTGGGGAGGGACAGGGAATCAGCCCCAGCATTTT.

The chain recombines TRBV9 with TRBJ2-7, with D uncertain. Per the germline V gene, CDR1 is SGDLS and CDR2 is YYNGEE. This CDR3 comprises 13 residues. Trimming stripped 5 bases from V and 3 bases from J, with 12 bases between. For the CDR3, the DNA is TGTGCCAGCAGTGACGGAGCCAACTACGAGCAGTACTTC. Translated, it gives CASSDGANYEQYF.

The genes are TRBV20-1 and TRBJ1-6, with no clear D. CDR3 length: 11 amino acids. V lost 0 bases and J lost 9, with 3 bases in between. Germline V lookup: CDR1 DFQATT, CDR2 SNEGSKA (reference sequence). CDR3 amino acids: CSAREGSPLHF. In DNA form, the CDR3 reads TGCAGTGCTAGAGAGGGTTCACCCCTCCACTTT.

This clone occurred a few times. This chain uses TRBV7-2 with TRBJ2-7; D gene ambiguous. The CDR3 spans 12 residues. CDR1 is SGHTA and CDR2 is FQGNSA in the germline V gene. The V gene lost 5 bases and the J gene lost 3 bases, with 8 bases spanning the gap. The CDR3 DNA sequence: TGTGCCAGCAGCCCCGGTCGCTACGAGCAGTACTTC. This translates into CASSPGRYEQYF.

This clone was seen more than once but under ten times. This chain joins TRBV7-3 and TRBJ2-7; D remains ambiguous. The V end was cut by 8 bases, the J end by 6 bases, with 8 bases between. CDR1 and CDR2 (germline): SGHTA, FQGTGA. The CDR3 is made up of 10 amino acids. Here the CDR3 reads CASPTVEQYF. For the CDR3, the DNA is TGTGCCAGCCCAACCGTCGAGCAGTACTTC.